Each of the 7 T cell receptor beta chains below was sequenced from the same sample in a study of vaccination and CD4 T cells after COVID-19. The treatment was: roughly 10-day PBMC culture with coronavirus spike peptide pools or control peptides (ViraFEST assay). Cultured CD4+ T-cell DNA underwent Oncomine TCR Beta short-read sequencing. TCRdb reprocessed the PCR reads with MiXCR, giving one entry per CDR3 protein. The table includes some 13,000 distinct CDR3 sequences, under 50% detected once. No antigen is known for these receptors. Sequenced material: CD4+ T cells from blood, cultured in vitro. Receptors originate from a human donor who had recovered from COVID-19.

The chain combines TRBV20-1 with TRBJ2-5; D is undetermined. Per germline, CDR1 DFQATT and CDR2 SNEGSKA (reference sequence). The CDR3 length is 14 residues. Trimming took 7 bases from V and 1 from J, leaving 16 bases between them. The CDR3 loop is CSVLFTLTQETQYF. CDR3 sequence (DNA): TGCAGTGTTCTATTTACCTTAACCCAAGAGACCCAGTACTTC.

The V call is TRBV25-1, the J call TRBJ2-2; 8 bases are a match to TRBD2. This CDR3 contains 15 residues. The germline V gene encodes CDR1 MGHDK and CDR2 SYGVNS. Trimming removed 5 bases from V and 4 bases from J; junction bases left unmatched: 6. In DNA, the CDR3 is TGTGCCAGCAGTTATGCGGGAGGTTTCACCGGGGAGCTGTTTTTT. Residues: CASSYAGGFTGELFF.

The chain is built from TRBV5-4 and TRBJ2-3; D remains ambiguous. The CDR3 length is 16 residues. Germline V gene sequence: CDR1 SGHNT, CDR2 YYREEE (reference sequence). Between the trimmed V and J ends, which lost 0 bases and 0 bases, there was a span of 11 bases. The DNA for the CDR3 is TGTGCCAGCAGCTTGGGGGCAGTTGGGAGCACAGATACGCAGTATTTT. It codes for CASSLGAVGSTDTQYF. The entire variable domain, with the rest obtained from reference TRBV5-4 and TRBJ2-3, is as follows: ETGVTQSPTHLIKTRGQQVTLRCSSQSGHNTVSWYQQALGQGPQFIFQYYREEENGRGNFPPRFSGLQFPNYSSELNVNALELDDSALYLCASSLGAVGSTDTQYFGPGTRLTVL.

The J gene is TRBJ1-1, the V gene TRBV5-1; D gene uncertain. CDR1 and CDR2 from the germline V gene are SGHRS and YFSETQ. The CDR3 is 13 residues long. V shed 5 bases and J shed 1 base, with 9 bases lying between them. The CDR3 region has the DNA TGCGCCAGCAGTTCATGGGAGAACACTGAAGCTTTCTTT. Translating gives CASSSWENTEAFF.

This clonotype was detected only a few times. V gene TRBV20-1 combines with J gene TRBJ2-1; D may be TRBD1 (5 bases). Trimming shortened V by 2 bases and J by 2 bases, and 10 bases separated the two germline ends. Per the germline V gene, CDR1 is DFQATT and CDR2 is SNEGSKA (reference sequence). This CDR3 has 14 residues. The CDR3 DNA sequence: TGCAGTGCTAGATTCAGGGTGGCCTACAATGAGCAGTTCTTC. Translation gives CSARFRVAYNEQFF.

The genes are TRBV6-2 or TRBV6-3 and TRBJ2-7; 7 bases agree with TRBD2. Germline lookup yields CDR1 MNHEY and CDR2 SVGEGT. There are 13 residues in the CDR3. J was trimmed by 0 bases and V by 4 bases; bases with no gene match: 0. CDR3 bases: TGTGCCAGCAGTTGGACTAGCTCCTACGAGCAGTACTTC. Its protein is CASSWTSSYEQYF.

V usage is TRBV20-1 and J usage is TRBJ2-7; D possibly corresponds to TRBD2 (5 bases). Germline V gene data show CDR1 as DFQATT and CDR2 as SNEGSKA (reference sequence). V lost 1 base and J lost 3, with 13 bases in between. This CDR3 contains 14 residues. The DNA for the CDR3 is TGCAGTGCTAGAGTCCCAGGAGGCAACTACGAGCAGTACTTC. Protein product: CSARVPGGNYEQYF.